This TCR beta chain derives from a study of blood T cell repertoires in COVID-19. Whole-study context: Acute and convalescent COVID-19 specimens originated in the United States, Italy and Spain.

TCRdb keeps only in-frame clones here, not all; method: immunoSEQ multiplex PCR. The repertoire holds 25,000 to 30,000 clones, with approximately 96% as singletons. This CDR3 is built from 16 residues. The V end was cut by 6 bases, the J end by 3 bases, with 17 bases between. From germline, CDR1 is MNHEY and CDR2 SVGEGT. Sequenced sample: peripheral blood. The TCR sequence derives from a human donor with active COVID-19. The donor label of this sample is uncertain. This chain links TRBV6-2 or TRBV6-3 with TRBJ1-4, with D tentatively TRBD1 (6 bases). The CDR3 reads CASSPTGNDSNEKLFF. CDR3 nucleotide sequence: TGTGCCAGCAGCCCGACAGGAAATGACTCTAATGAAAAACTGTTTTTT.